Following are 20 T cell receptor beta chains from one sample sequenced in a study of blood T cell repertoires in COVID-19. Method: immunoSEQ multiplex PCR; TCRdb's copy keeps in-frame clones and lacks some. The profile shows some 130,000 clones, around 80% of them singletons. The sample was peripheral blood. These receptors were collected from a man in his sixties with acute or convalescent COVID-19.

The genes are TRBV3-1 (or the pseudogene TRBV3-2) and TRBJ2-6, with TRBD1 as a possible D gene (6 bases). The germline V gene has CDR1 LGHDT and CDR2 YNNKEL (reference sequence). Deletions cut 4 bases from V and 2 bases from J, with 9 bases between. The CDR3 length is 15 residues. DNA of the CDR3: TGTGCCAGCAGCCTCACAGGGACTGGGGCCAACGTCCTGACTTTC. This gives the protein CASSLTGTGANVLTF.

The chain is built from TRBV4-2 and TRBJ2-5; 12 bases are shared with TRBD2. The V gene's germline CDR1 is LGHNA and CDR2 YNFKEQ. After removal of 4 bases from V and 1 base from J, the junction contained 1 base not matched to a gene. CDR3 length: 15 residues. The chain's CDR3 is CASSPSGGAQETQYF. The CDR3 nucleotides are TGTGCCAGCAGCCCTAGCGGGGGGGCCCAAGAGACCCAGTACTTC.

This chain connects TRBV6-5 to TRBJ2-2; 9 nucleotides agree with TRBD1. The CDR3 runs 14 residues. CDR1 and CDR2 (germline): MNHEY, SVGAGI. V shed 6 bases, J shed 6 bases, and the junction held 5 bases outside the gene matches. CDR3 nucleotides: TGTGCCAGCAGCCTGAGACAGGGGGCCGGGGAGCTGTTTTTT. It encodes CASSLRQGAGELFF.

Only a few counts were recorded for this clone. The rearrangement joins TRBV19 to TRBJ2-1; TRBD2 is a possible D gene (6 bases). This CDR3 is 13 amino acids long. Germline CDR1 reads LNHDA; CDR2 reads SQIVND (reference sequence). V was pared by 6 bases and J by 6 bases, with 12 bases between. The CDR3 DNA reads TGTGCCAGTAGGGGACTTAGCGGCAATGAGCAGTTCTTC. This codes for CASRGLSGNEQFF.

This rearrangement joins TRBV28 to TRBJ1-4; D is possibly TRBD1 (5 bases). The CDR3 is made up of 13 amino acids. CDR1 and CDR2 (germline): MDHEN, SYDVKM. V lost 3 bases, J lost 7 bases, and 9 bases lay in between. CDR3: CASSFSGGEKLFF. Here the CDR3 DNA reads TGTGCCAGCAGTTTCTCGGGGGGTGAAAAACTGTTTTTT. The entire variable domain, with the rest obtained from reference TRBV28 and TRBJ1-4, is as follows: DVKVTQSSRYLVKRTGEKVFLECVQDMDHENMFWYRQDPGLGLRLIYFSYDVKMKEKGDIPEGYSVSREKKERFSLILESASTNQTSMYLCASSFSGGEKLFFGSGTQLSVL.

The genes are TRBV10-1 and TRBJ2-5; D gene unclear. There are 16 residues in the CDR3. V was shortened by 6 bases and J by 5 bases, with 22 bases between the two germline ends. Germline V CDR1 and CDR2: WNHNN, SYGVQD (reference sequence). CDR3 in amino acids: CASSVRGGDLRETQYF. The DNA for the CDR3 is TGCGCCAGCAGCGTCCGAGGTGGCGATTTACGGGAGACCCAGTACTTC.

The gene calls are TRBV7-2 and TRBJ1-1, with D uncertain. The CDR3 runs to 14 residues. The V gene lost 0 bases and the J gene lost 3 bases, with 8 bases spanning the gap. CDR1 and CDR2 from the germline V gene are SGHTA and FQGNSA. The CDR3 coding sequence is TGTGCCAGCAGCTTAGCACGGGTCGACACTGAAGCTTTCTTT. Protein: CASSLARVDTEAFF. Full variable domain (remainder filled in from reference TRBV7-2 and TRBJ1-1): GAGVSQSPSNKVTEKGKDVELRCDPISGHTALYWYRQSLGQGLEFLIYFQGNSAPDKSGLPSDRFSAERTGGSVSTLTIQRTQQEDSAVYLCASSLARVDTEAFFGQGTRLTVV.

This rearrangement joins TRBV18 to TRBJ2-2; 7 bases are a match to TRBD2. Germline CDR1 KGHSH, CDR2 LQKENI. There are 18 residues in the CDR3. The J segment lost 1 base and the V segment lost 0 bases, leaving 8 bases of the junction unmatched. The CDR3 DNA sequence: TGTGCCAGCTCACCACCGCGGACGGGAGGCCAGAACACCGGGGAGCTGTTTTTT. The encoded protein is CASSPPRTGGQNTGELFF.

This clone was seen a handful of times. This sequence joins TRBV5-1 and TRBJ1-6; 7 bases map to TRBD1. Trimming took 4 bases from V and 12 from J; bases not matched to a gene: 16. CDR3 length: 16 residues. Per the germline V gene, CDR1 is SGHRS and CDR2 is YFSETQ. In DNA, the CDR3 is TGCGCCAGCAGCCCCGGGACGGAAACCAGGGGGGAACCCCTCCACTTT. This sequence encodes CASSPGTETRGEPLHF.

The chain links TRBV4-1 to TRBJ1-4, with D possibly matching TRBD1 (5 bases). CDR3 length equals 20 residues. Trimming stripped 0 bases from V and 0 bases from J, with 20 bases between. The germline gives CDR1 MGHRA, CDR2 YSYEKL. The CDR3 here is CASSQDPPQGQVATNEKLFF. The CDR3 nucleotides are TGCGCCAGCAGCCAAGACCCCCCCCAGGGCCAAGTTGCAACTAATGAAAAACTGTTTTTT.

The V and J genes are TRBV29-1 and TRBJ1-1, with D possibly being TRBD1 (5 bases). Germline lookup yields CDR1 SQVTM and CDR2 ANQGSEA. The CDR3 totals 12 residues. Trimming stripped 7 bases from V and 5 bases from J, with 14 bases between. CDR3: CSAYGGGTEAFF. CDR3 nucleotide sequence: TGCAGCGCTTACGGGGGAGGAACTGAAGCTTTCTTT.

The chain recombines TRBV24-1 with TRBJ2-1; possibly TRBD1 for D (6 bases). V lost 9 bases and J lost 5, with 13 bases in between. This CDR3 has 13 amino acids. CDR1 is KGHDR and CDR2 is SFDVKD in the germline V gene. CDR3 nucleotide sequence: TGTGCCACCTCGGACAGTATAGACAATGAGCAGTTCTTC. Its protein product is CATSDSIDNEQFF.

This sequence joins TRBV6-6 and TRBJ2-1; D possibly corresponds to TRBD2 (6 bases). CDR1 is MNHNY, CDR2 SVGAGI, per germline (reference sequence). This CDR3 is 14 amino acids long. V shed 6 bases and J shed 7 bases, with 16 bases lying between them. Here the CDR3 reads CASSLSGSLNEQFF. CDR3 DNA sequence: TGTGCCAGCAGCTTATCCGGGAGTCTTAATGAGCAGTTCTTC.

The chain has TRBV2 and TRBJ2-3, with 11 bases lining up with TRBD2. Trimming took 4 bases from V and 0 from J; bases not matched to a gene: 12. Per the germline V gene, CDR1 is SNHLY and CDR2 is FYNNEI. The CDR3 contains 19 residues. The CDR3 region has the DNA TGTGCCAGCAGTGCCGATCTAGCGGGAGGCTATTCTAGCACAGATACGCAGTATTTT. Its translation is CASSADLAGGYSSTDTQYF.

V and J are TRBV6-1 and TRBJ2-7; TRBD2 aligns across 8 bases. The length of the CDR3 is 14 residues. Germline assignment: CDR1 MNHNS and CDR2 SASEGT. Losses at the gene ends were 6 bases for V and 2 bases for J; bases not matched to a gene: 6. The CDR3 loop is CASRPGGRTYEQYF. CDR3 nucleotides: TGTGCCAGCAGGCCGGGAGGGCGGACCTACGAGCAGTACTTC.

This sequence joins TRBV5-1 and TRBJ2-2, with 9 bases identical to TRBD2. The V gene end was trimmed by 6 bases and the J gene end by 4 bases; junction bases not matched to a gene: 4. CDR1 and CDR2 from the germline V gene are SGHRS and YFSETQ. This CDR3 comprises 14 residues. CDR3 sequence (DNA): TGCGCCAGCACGGCGGGAGGGGGCACCGGGGAGCTGTTTTTT. Its translation is CASTAGGGTGELFF.

The J gene is TRBJ2-3, the V gene TRBV7-9; D ambiguous. CDR1 and CDR2 (germline): SEHNR, FQNEAQ (reference sequence). V dropped 4 bases and J dropped 5 bases, with 10 bases sitting between them. The CDR3 runs to 13 residues. The CDR3 DNA reads TGTGCCAGCAGCTCCCTAGGTGGAGATACGCAGTATTTT. Residues: CASSSLGGDTQYF.

This chain connects TRBV28 to TRBJ2-7; 8 positions agree with TRBD1. V shed 9 bases and J 1 base; nucleotides not matched to a gene: 8. This CDR3 is built from 14 residues. Germline assignment: CDR1 MDHEN and CDR2 SYDVKM. CDR3 sequence reads: CASFGRTGSYEQYF. The CDR3 coding sequence is TGTGCCAGTTTCGGTCGGACAGGGTCCTACGAGCAGTACTTC.

The genes are TRBV9 and TRBJ1-4, with TRBD1 identical over 7 bases. Germline CDR1 and CDR2: SGDLS and YYNGEE. The CDR3 length is 15 residues. V lost 4 bases to trimming and J lost 7 bases; unmatched junction nucleotides: 10. This CDR3 is CASSPRGTRGEKLFF. Here the CDR3 DNA reads TGTGCCAGCAGCCCCAGGGGGACGAGGGGTGAAAAACTGTTTTTT.

This rearrangement joins TRBV7-3 to TRBJ2-6, with TRBD2 matching over 7 bases. The germline gives CDR1 SGHTA, CDR2 FQGTGA. After removal of 3 bases from V and 2 bases from J, the junction contained 10 bases not matched to a gene. The CDR3 contains 18 residues. The CDR3 DNA sequence: TGTGCCAGCAGCTTGGGAGGGAAAGGGTATCCTGGGGCCAACGTCCTGACTTTC. Amino acids: CASSLGGKGYPGANVLTF.